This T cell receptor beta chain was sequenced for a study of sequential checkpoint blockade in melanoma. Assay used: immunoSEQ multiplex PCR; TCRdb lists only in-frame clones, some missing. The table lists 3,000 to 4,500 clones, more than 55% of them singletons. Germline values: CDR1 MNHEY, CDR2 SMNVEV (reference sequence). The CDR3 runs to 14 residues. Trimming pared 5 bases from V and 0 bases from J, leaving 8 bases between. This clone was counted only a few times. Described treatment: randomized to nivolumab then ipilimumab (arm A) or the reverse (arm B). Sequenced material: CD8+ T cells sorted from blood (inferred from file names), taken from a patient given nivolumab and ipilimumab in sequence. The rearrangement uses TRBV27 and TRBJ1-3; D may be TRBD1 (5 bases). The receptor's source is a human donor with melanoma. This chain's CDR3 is CASSPTVSGNTIYF. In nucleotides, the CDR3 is TGTGCCAGCAGTCCGACAGTCTCTGGAAACACCATATATTTT.